The 2 T cell receptor beta chains reported below all come from one sample, sequenced in a study of T cells in Graves' hyperthyroidism and ophthalmopathy. Authors of the study amplified TCR beta CDR3 regions from RNA transcripts. RT-PCR in the first round (using the HTBI primer set) targeted the TCR CDR3. TCRdb recomputed calls from the multiplex PCR reads with MiXCR, one row per CDR3 protein. The table includes hundreds of thousands of distinct CDR3 sequences, approximately 14% detected once. The sequenced material came from blood. The receptors shown here come from a woman between 18 and 30 years old with Graves' hyperthyroidism.

This clonotype has at least ten counts. The rearrangement links TRBV2 to TRBJ2-3; maybe TRBD1 (6 bases). The germline gives CDR1 SNHLY, CDR2 FYNNEI. The CDR3 spans 16 residues. V was pared by 5 bases and J by 0 bases, with 15 bases between. The CDR3 spells CASSLDRPASTDTQYF. The CDR3 nucleotides read TGTGCCAGCAGTCTAGACAGGCCAGCTAGCACAGATACGCAGTATTTT.

At least ten counts were recorded for this clonotype. V is TRBV7-9 and J is TRBJ2-1, with a tentative D call TRBD2 (5 bases). Germline assignment: CDR1 SEHNR and CDR2 FQNEAQ (reference sequence). The CDR3 is 15 amino acids. Between the trimmed V and J ends, which lost 1 base and 3 bases, there was a span of 10 bases. CDR3 DNA sequence: TGTGCCAGCAGCTTAGAACTAGTGGTCTACAATGAGCAGTTCTTC. Protein product: CASSLELVVYNEQFF.